This TCR beta chain is from a study of B cell selection in AIRE deficiency. Overall study findings and caveats: About 30.6% of healthy-donor shared Treg TCRbeta sequences appeared in patient Tconv cells. CDR3s were shorter in shared Treg sequences, reflecting few non-templated nucleotide insertions.

Regulatory T cells were sorted as CD4+CD25hiCD127low/negative. On this clone: Its specificity is unknown.

Produced via immunoSEQ multiplex PCR; TCRdb's table is partial and in-frame only. Of about 22,000 clones listed, about 94% were seen once; the top ten hold just under 2%. J gave up 4 bases and V 6 bases, and 7 bases lay outside the gene matches. Germline V lookup: CDR1 ENHRY, CDR2 SYGVKD. The length of the CDR3 is 17 residues. The sample taken for sequencing was Tregs sorted from PBMCs. This sequence was found in a human donor with AIRE deficiency. The rearrangement links TRBV10-3 to TRBJ2-2; 14 bases map to TRBD2. The chain's CDR3 is CAIRQGLAGDRTGELFF. The CDR3 DNA reads as TGTGCCATCAGGCAGGGACTAGCGGGAGATCGCACCGGGGAGCTGTTTTTT.